A single sample gave rise to the 11 T cell receptor beta chains below, sequenced in a study of identical twins. TCRdb re-derived calls from the 5' RACE reads in MiXCR, one entry per CDR3 protein. The table includes under 250,000 distinct CDR3 sequences, around 9.6% detected once. Sequencing was performed on memory (CD45RO+) T cells sorted from blood. Receptor source: a woman between 18 and 29 years old in good health.

This clonotype was counted at least ten times. The rearrangement uses TRBV10-2 and TRBJ2-7; D gene uncertain. V lost 3 bases and J 0 bases, leaving 6 bases between the germline ends. The germline V gene encodes CDR1 WSHSY and CDR2 SAAADI. This CDR3 contains 13 residues. This CDR3 is CASSEAGSYEQYF. The CDR3 DNA reads TGCGCCAGCAGTGAAGCCGGCTCCTACGAGCAGTACTTC.

The genes are TRBV3-1 and TRBJ1-6; a possible D gene is TRBD1 (6 bases). The CDR3 spans 17 residues. The V end was cut by 3 bases, the J end by 6 bases, with 18 bases between. Germline CDR1 is LGHDT and CDR2 is YNNKEL (reference sequence). The CDR3 DNA sequence: TGTGCCAGCAGCCAGCCCAGGGGAGCGCTTTTTAATTCACCCCTCCACTTT. This encodes CASSQPRGALFNSPLHF.

This clonotype was seen a few times. J is TRBJ1-6 and V is TRBV5-1; 7 bases agree with TRBD1. V was pared by 4 bases and J by 0 bases, with 4 bases of the junction left unmatched. Germline CDR1 SGHRS, CDR2 YFSETQ. The CDR3 is 16 residues long. The CDR3 region has the DNA TGCGCCAGCAGCCGAGGGGGCCACTCCTATAATTCACCCCTCCACTTT. As protein: CASSRGGHSYNSPLHF.

At least ten counts were recorded for this clonotype. This chain joins TRBV5-1 and TRBJ2-7, with a possible D match to TRBD1 (5 bases). Trimming took 0 bases from V and 3 from J, leaving 10 bases between them. Germline loops: CDR1 SGHRS, CDR2 YFSETQ. The CDR3 extends over 14 amino acids. CDR3 region: CASSLAAGNYEQYF. DNA for the CDR3: TGCGCCAGCAGCTTGGCGGCAGGGAACTACGAGCAGTACTTC. Full variable domain (missing parts from reference TRBV5-1 and TRBJ2-7): KAGVTQTPRYLIKTRGQQVTLSCSPISGHRSVSWYQQTPGQGLQFLFEYFSETQRNKGNFPGRFSGRQFSNSRSEMNVSTLELGDSALYLCASSLAAGNYEQYFGPGTRLTVT.

This clonotype was seen more than once but under ten times. This rearrangement joins TRBV3-1 to TRBJ2-2; weak D call: TRBD2 (7 bases). The length of the CDR3 is 13 residues. Trimming removed 3 bases from V and 6 bases from J, with 8 bases in between. The V gene's germline CDR1 is LGHDT and CDR2 YNNKEL (reference sequence). The CDR3 reads CASSQRGPGELFF. The CDR3 region has the DNA TGTGCCAGCAGCCAGCGGGGGCCCGGGGAGCTGTTTTTT.

This clonotype came up a few times. The chain employs TRBV25-1 and TRBJ2-1, with 9 bases matching TRBD1. In germline, CDR1 is MGHDK, CDR2 SYGVNS. V was pared by 6 bases and J by 10 bases, with 7 bases of the junction left unmatched. The CDR3 covers 13 residues. The CDR3 loop reads CASSHRGRDEQFF. The CDR3 nucleotides read TGTGCCAGCAGCCACAGGGGGCGGGACGAGCAGTTCTTC.

The rearrangement joins TRBV5-1 to TRBJ2-3, with 8 bases matching TRBD2. The V and J ends lost 0 bases and 4 bases, in that order; junction bases with no gene match: 4. Germline V CDR1 and CDR2: SGHRS, YFSETQ. CDR3 length: 15 residues. In DNA, the CDR3 is TGCGCCAGCAGCTTGGCGGGGGGGGCCGCAGATACGCAGTATTTT. Translated, it gives CASSLAGGAADTQYF.

Ten or more counts support this clonotype. This chain joins TRBV20-1 and TRBJ2-5; no reliable D call. The V gene's germline CDR1 is DFQATT and CDR2 SNEGSKA (reference sequence). V was shortened by 3 bases and J by 0 bases, with 11 bases between the two germline ends. The length of the CDR3 is 14 residues. The CDR3 DNA follows: TGCAGTGCTAGCCCAGCCGAGTACCAAGAGACCCAGTACTTC. Amino acid sequence: CSASPAEYQETQYF.

This clonotype was recorded many times. The V call is TRBV20-1, the J call TRBJ2-1; TRBD2 matches 16 bases. J was trimmed by 13 bases and V by 1 base; bases with no gene match: 7. The CDR3 has 15 amino acids. CDR1 is DFQATT, CDR2 SNEGSKA, per germline (reference sequence). CDR3 nucleotides: TGCAGTGCTAGAGTTCCGGGACTAGCGGGGGGGCCTCAGTTCTTC. Protein product: CSARVPGLAGGPQFF.

This clonotype was counted a few times. V and J are TRBV5-1 and TRBJ2-5, with 7 bases matching TRBD2. Trimming took 2 bases from V and 3 from J; bases not matched to a gene: 4. The CDR3 runs 14 residues. Germline lookup yields CDR1 SGHRS and CDR2 YFSETQ. The CDR3: CASSFRAGEETQYF. The DNA of the CDR3 is TGCGCCAGCAGCTTCAGGGCGGGGGAAGAGACCCAGTACTTC. The whole variable domain, filled in from reference TRBV5-1 and TRBJ2-5, reads KAGVTQTPRYLIKTRGQQVTLSCSPISGHRSVSWYQQTPGQGLQFLFEYFSETQRNKGNFPGRFSGRQFSNSRSEMNVSTLELGDSALYLCASSFRAGEETQYFGPGTRLLVL.

This clonotype was seen more than once but under ten times. The CDR3 DNA follows: TGCGCCAGCAGCTCCGGGTCCCCCCAAGCAGATACGCAGTATTTT. The encoded protein is CASSSGSPQADTQYF. This chain connects TRBV5-1 to TRBJ2-3, with unresolved D. Trimming removed 3 bases at V and 4 bases at J, with 15 bases between. The CDR3 totals 15 residues. Germline V gene lookup returns CDR1 SGHRS and CDR2 YFSETQ. The variable domain in full, completed from reference TRBV5-1 and TRBJ2-3, reads KAGVTQTPRYLIKTRGQQVTLSCSPISGHRSVSWYQQTPGQGLQFLFEYFSETQRNKGNFPGRFSGRQFSNSRSEMNVSTLELGDSALYLCASSSGSPQADTQYFGPGTRLTVL.